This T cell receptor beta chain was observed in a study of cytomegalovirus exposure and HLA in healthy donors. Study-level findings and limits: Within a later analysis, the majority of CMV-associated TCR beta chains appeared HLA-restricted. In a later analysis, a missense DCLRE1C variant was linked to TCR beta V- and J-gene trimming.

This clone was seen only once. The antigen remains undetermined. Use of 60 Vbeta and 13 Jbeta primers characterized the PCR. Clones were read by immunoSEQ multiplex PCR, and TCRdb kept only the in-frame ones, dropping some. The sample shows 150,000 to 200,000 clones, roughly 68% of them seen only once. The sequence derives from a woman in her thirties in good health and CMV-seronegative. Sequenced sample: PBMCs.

The CDR3 DNA is TGTGCCAGCAGTCGTTACGGGGGGGCTTTAAACACTGAAGCTTTCTTT. Protein product: CASSRYGGALNTEAFF. The chain uses TRBV27 and TRBJ1-1, with D perhaps TRBD1 (6 bases). The CDR3 is 16 residues long. V was trimmed by 5 bases and J by 2 bases, leaving 18 bases between them. Germline V gene lookup returns CDR1 MNHEY and CDR2 SMNVEV (reference sequence).